A selection of T cell receptor beta chains follows, all from one sample in a study of TIL therapy for anti-PD-1-resistant metastatic lung cancer. Measured with immunoSEQ multiplex PCR; TCRdb has only the in-frame clones, and not every one. The repertoire holds under 60,000 clones, with 70% to 90% as singletons. Material: blood, obtained at baseline. All receptors derive from a person between 25 and 80 years old with non-small cell lung cancer. The CDR3 runs from the conserved cysteine through the conserved F or W. D genes are given only for firm matches. Size is stated for part of the rows, as once, few or many counts, or as a class when the clone is expanded.

clone_size j_call d_call v_call cdr3_aa cdr3_nt
- TRBJ1-4 - TRBV19 CASRDGPTNEKLFF TGTGCCAGCCGGGACGGACCAACTAATGAAAAACTGTTTTTT
- TRBJ2-7 TRBD1 TRBV6-5 CATRTGVYEQYF TGTGCCACCCGGACAGGGGTGTACGAGCAGTACTTC
- TRBJ1-3 - TRBV19 CASSILPGEAGNTIYF TGTGCCAGTAGTATCCTCCCAGGGGAGGCTGGAAACACCATATATTTT
- TRBJ1-3 - TRBV5-6 CASSFLVKGNTIYF TGTGCCAGCAGCTTCCTTGTAAAGGGAAACACCATATATTTT
- TRBJ1-5 TRBD1 TRBV19 CASSMTGNQPQHF TGTGCCAGTAGTATGACAGGGAATCAGCCCCAGCATTTT
- TRBJ2-7 - TRBV9 CASSVDLGLRGEQYF TGTGCCAGCAGCGTAGATCTGGGGCTAAGGGGGGAGCAGTACTTC
few TRBJ2-7 TRBD2 TRBV7-9 CASSPHYSGTSGIEQYF TGTGCCAGCAGCCCCCACTACTCCGGGACTAGCGGGATCGAGCAGTACTTC
- TRBJ2-3 - TRBV18 CASSTPVSDTQYF TGTGCCAGCTCGACCCCGGTCTCGGATACGCAGTATTTT
- TRBJ1-2 TRBD1 TRBV7-2 CASSLRQGADGYTF TGTGCCAGCAGCTTACGACAGGGGGCGGATGGCTACACCTTC
once TRBJ2-5 - TRBV11-3 CASSLRVEGKATQYF TGTGCCAGCAGCTTAAGAGTCGAGGGGAAAGCGACCCAGTACTTC
few TRBJ1-5 - TRBV3-1/TRBV3-2 CASSPRGSGQPQHF TGTGCCAGCAGCCCTCGGGGGTCCGGTCAGCCCCAGCATTTT
- TRBJ2-5 - TRBV6-2/TRBV6-3 CASSYGEETQYF TGTGCCAGCAGTTATGGTGAAGAGACCCAGTACTTC
- TRBJ2-7 - TRBV19 CASSPRWRNYEQYF TGTGCCAGTAGTCCCCGGTGGAGGAACTACGAGCAGTACTTC
- TRBJ1-1 - TRBV27 CASSLLSGDTEAFF TGTGCCAGCAGTTTATTGAGTGGTGACACTGAAGCTTTCTTT
- TRBJ1-6 - TRBV6-5 CASSHRVYSPLHF TGTGCCAGCAGTCACAGGGTCTATTCACCCCTCCACTTT
- TRBJ2-3 - TRBV7-3 CASSLQGYTDTQYF TGTGCCAGCAGCTTACAGGGATACACAGATACGCAGTATTTT
- TRBJ2-7 - TRBV18 CASSPAAFSYEQYF TGTGCCAGCTCACCAGCGGCGTTCTCCTACGAGCAGTACTTC
- TRBJ2-7 - TRBV28 CASSYRSAGYEQYF TGTGCCAGCAGTTATAGGTCAGCGGGCTACGAGCAGTACTTC
- TRBJ2-7 - TRBV11-1 CASSLSTGGVAYEQYF TGTGCCAGCAGCTTAAGTACAGGAGGGGTTGCCTACGAGCAGTACTTC
- TRBJ2-1 - TRBV7-2 CASSLAGAYNEQFF TGTGCCAGCAGCTTGGCGGGGGCATACAATGAGCAGTTCTTC
- TRBJ2-2 - TRBV14 CASSQGGPNTGELFF TGTGCCAGCAGCCAAGGGGGGCCCAACACCGGGGAGCTGTTTTTT
once TRBJ1-2 TRBD1 TRBV12-3/TRBV12-4 CASSPRTGWGYTF TGTGCCAGCAGTCCCAGGACAGGGTGGGGCTACACCTTC
- TRBJ2-7 - TRBV30 CAWSVGKGGAYEQYF TGTGCCTGGAGTGTAGGGAAAGGGGGGGCCTACGAGCAGTACTTC
few TRBJ2-3 TRBD1 TRBV4-3 CASSQEIGQGADTQYF TGCGCCAGCAGCCAAGAAATAGGACAGGGGGCAGATACGCAGTATTTT
once TRBJ2-5 - TRBV6-2/TRBV6-3 CASSYSEVRETQYF TGTGCCAGCAGTTACTCCGAAGTCCGGGAGACCCAGTACTTC
few TRBJ2-2 - TRBV7-3 CASSQAYFNTGELFF TGTGCCAGCAGCCAAGCGTACTTCAACACCGGGGAGCTGTTTTTT
- TRBJ2-2 - TRBV7-8 CASSLILNGELFF TGTGCCAGCAGCTTAATTTTGAACGGGGAGCTGTTTTTT
once TRBJ2-2 TRBD2 TRBV29-1 CSVDAGGTGELFF TGCAGCGTCGACGCGGGGGGAACCGGGGAGCTGTTTTTT
- TRBJ1-5 - TRBV7-8 CASSRTLNQPQHF TGTGCCAGCAGCCGGACACTGAATCAGCCCCAGCATTTT
- TRBJ2-3 TRBD2 TRBV18 CASSPQLADFTDTQYF TGTGCCAGCTCACCACAACTAGCGGATTTCACAGATACGCAGTATTTT
- TRBJ2-7 - TRBV5-6 CASSSKRVGYEQYF TGTGCCAGCAGCTCCAAGCGTGTAGGCTACGAGCAGTACTTC
- TRBJ2-2 - TRBV6-4 CASKFTTDTGELFF TGTGCCAGCAAGTTTACCACTGACACCGGGGAGCTGTTTTTT
- TRBJ2-3 - TRBV7-2 CASSFSTDTQYF TGTGCCAGCAGCTTTTCGACAGATACGCAGTATTTT
- TRBJ1-1 - TRBV11-2 CASSPRSELNTEAFF TGTGCCAGCAGCCCCAGGTCAGAGTTGAACACTGAAGCTTTCTTT
- TRBJ2-5 - TRBV4-2 CASSPTRGLGETQYF TGTGCCAGCAGCCCCACGCGGGGGCTGGGAGAGACCCAGTACTTC
few TRBJ2-2 - TRBV3-1/TRBV3-2 CASSPRSTGELFF TGTGCCAGCAGCCCTCGTTCCACCGGGGAGCTGTTTTTT
- TRBJ2-7 TRBD2 TRBV6-5 CASSYTGLAYEQYF TGTGCCAGCAGTTACACCGGACTAGCCTACGAGCAGTACTTC
- TRBJ2-1 TRBD2 TRBV4-2 CASSQAPGTTHNEQFF TGTGCCAGCAGCCAAGCCCCCGGGACTACACACAATGAGCAGTTCTTC
- TRBJ2-2 TRBD1 TRBV11-2 CASSFVSGGDTGELFF TGTGCCAGCAGCTTCGTTTCAGGGGGCGACACCGGGGAGCTGTTTTTT
- TRBJ2-5 - TRBV3-1/TRBV3-2 CASSPLQETQYF TGTGCCAGCAGCCCCCTCCAAGAGACCCAGTACTTC
- TRBJ1-4 TRBD1 TRBV5-6 CASSPGGARAAGENEKLFF TGTGCCAGCAGCCCAGGGGGGGCCAGGGCCGCGGGCGAAAATGAAAAACTGTTTTTT
- TRBJ2-2 TRBD2 TRBV3-1/TRBV3-2 CASSSHGGANGELFF TGTGCCAGCAGCTCCCACGGGGGGGCAAACGGGGAGCTGTTTTTT
- TRBJ2-1 TRBD2 TRBV9 CASSKRTSGLTDEQFF TGTGCCAGCAGCAAACGGACTAGCGGGCTGACTGATGAGCAGTTCTTC
once TRBJ1-4 - TRBV7-9 CASSLGQGNEKLFF TGTGCCAGCAGCCTGGGGCAGGGGAATGAAAAACTGTTTTTT
- TRBJ1-1 - TRBV18 CASSPLLSGTLNTEAFF TGTGCCAGCTCACCACTTTTGTCAGGCACCCTGAACACTGAAGCTTTCTTT
- TRBJ1-5 - TRBV30 CAWSPGQRNQPQHF TGTGCCTGGAGTCCGGGCCAACGGAATCAGCCCCAGCATTTT
- TRBJ1-5 TRBD1 TRBV7-2 CASSLGQGANQPQHF TGTGCCAGCAGCTTAGGACAGGGGGCGAATCAGCCCCAGCATTTT
- TRBJ2-2 - TRBV11-2 CASSLARTNTGELFF TGTGCCAGCAGCTTAGCGAGGACGAACACCGGGGAGCTGTTTTTT
- TRBJ1-5 - TRBV7-2 CASSPQRNQPQHF TGTGCCAGCAGCCCACAGAGAAATCAGCCCCAGCATTTT
- TRBJ1-1 - TRBV9 CATGRGRNTEAFF TGTGCCACCGGAAGGGGCAGGAACACTGAAGCTTTCTTT
- TRBJ1-5 TRBD1 TRBV6-5 CASSWDSGGQPQHF TGTGCCAGCAGTTGGGACAGCGGAGGACAGCCCCAGCATTTT
- TRBJ2-6 - TRBV19 CASKDSGGSGANVLTF TGTGCCAGTAAAGACTCCGGGGGCTCTGGGGCCAACGTCCTGACTTTC
- TRBJ1-4 TRBD1 TRBV30 CAWNAQGANEKLFF TGTGCCTGGAACGCCCAGGGGGCTAATGAAAAACTGTTTTTT